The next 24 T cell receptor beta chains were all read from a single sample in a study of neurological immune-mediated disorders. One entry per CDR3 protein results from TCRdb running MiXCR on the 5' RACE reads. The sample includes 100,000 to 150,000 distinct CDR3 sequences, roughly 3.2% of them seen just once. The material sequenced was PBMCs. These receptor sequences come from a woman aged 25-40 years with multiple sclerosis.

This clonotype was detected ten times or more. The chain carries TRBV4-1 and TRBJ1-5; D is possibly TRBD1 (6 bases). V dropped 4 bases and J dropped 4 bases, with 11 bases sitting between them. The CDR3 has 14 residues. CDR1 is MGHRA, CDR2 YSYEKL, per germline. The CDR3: CASSPRQANQPQHF. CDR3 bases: TGCGCCAGCAGCCCCAGACAGGCGAATCAGCCCCAGCATTTT.

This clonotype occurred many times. Here the CDR3 reads CSVARGPTDTQYF. In nucleotides, the CDR3 is TGCAGCGTCGCCCGCGGGCCCACAGATACGCAGTATTTT. This rearrangement joins TRBV29-1 to TRBJ2-3; tentative D call: TRBD2 (5 bases). CDR1 is SQVTM, CDR2 ANQGSEA, per germline. Trimming cost V 6 bases and J 2 bases, with 12 bases left between them. The CDR3 sequence is 13 residues long.

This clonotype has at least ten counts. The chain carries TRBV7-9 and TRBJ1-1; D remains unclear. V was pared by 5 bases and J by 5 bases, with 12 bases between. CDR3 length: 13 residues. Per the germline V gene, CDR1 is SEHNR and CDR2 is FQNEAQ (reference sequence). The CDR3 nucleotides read TGTGCCAGCAGCACCCGGGGATTGACTGAAGCTTTCTTT. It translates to CASSTRGLTEAFF.

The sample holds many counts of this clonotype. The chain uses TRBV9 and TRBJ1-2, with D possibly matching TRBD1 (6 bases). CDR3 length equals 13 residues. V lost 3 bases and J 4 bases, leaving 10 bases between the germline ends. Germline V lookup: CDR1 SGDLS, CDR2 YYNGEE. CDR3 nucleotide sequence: TGTGCCAGCAGCGACTCAGGGGTCTATGGCTACACCTTC. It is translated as CASSDSGVYGYTF.

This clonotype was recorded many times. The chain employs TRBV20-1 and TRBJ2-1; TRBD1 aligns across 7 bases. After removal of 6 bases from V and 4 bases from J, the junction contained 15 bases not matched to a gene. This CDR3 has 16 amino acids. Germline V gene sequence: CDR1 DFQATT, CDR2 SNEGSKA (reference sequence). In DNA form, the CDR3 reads TGCAGTGCCGATGTCCCGGGACAGTCTATTTACAATGAGCAGTTCTTC. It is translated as CSADVPGQSIYNEQFF.

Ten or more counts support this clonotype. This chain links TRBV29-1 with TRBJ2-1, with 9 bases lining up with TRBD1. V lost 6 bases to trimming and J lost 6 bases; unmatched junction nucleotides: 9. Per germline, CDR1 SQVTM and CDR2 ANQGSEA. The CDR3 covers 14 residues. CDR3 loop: CSVKGQGFGNEQFF. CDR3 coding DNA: TGCAGCGTCAAGGGACAGGGTTTCGGCAATGAGCAGTTCTTC.

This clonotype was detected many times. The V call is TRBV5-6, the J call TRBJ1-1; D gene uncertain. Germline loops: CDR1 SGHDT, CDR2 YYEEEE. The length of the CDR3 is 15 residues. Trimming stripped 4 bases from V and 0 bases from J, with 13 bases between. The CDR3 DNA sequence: TGTGCCAGCAGCCCACTCAGACCTATGAACACTGAAGCTTTCTTT. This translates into CASSPLRPMNTEAFF.

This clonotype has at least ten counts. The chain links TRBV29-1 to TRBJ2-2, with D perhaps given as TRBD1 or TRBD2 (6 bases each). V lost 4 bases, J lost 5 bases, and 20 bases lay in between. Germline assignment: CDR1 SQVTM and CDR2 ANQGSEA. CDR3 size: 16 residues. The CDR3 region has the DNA TGCAGCGTTGGCCCCAAAGGGGGGACAAATACCGGGGAGCTGTTTTTT. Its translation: CSVGPKGGTNTGELFF.

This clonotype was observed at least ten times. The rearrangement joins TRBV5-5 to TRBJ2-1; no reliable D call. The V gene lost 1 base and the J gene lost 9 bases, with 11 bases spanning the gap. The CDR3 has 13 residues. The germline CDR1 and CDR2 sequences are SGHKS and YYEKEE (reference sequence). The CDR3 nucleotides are TGTGCCAGCAGCTTGTTACCCCTCACTGAGCAGTTCTTC. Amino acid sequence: CASSLLPLTEQFF.

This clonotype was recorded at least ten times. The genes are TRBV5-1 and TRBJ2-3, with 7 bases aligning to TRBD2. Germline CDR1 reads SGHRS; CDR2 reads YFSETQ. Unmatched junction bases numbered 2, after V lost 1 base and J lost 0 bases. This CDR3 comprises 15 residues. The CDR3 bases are TGCGCCAGCAGCTTGTGGGGGGGGAGCACAGATACGCAGTATTTT. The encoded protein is CASSLWGGSTDTQYF.

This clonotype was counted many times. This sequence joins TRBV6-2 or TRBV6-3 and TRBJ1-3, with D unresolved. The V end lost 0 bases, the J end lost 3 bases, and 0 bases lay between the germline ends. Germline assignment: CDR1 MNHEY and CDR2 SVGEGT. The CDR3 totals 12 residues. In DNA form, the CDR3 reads TGTGCCAGCAGTTACTCTGGAAACACCATATATTTT. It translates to CASSYSGNTIYF.

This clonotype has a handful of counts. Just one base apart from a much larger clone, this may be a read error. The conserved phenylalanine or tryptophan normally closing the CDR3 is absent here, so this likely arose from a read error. This CDR3 is CASSSIGQPFYGYTC. CDR3 DNA sequence: TGTGCCAGCAGCTCCATTGGACAGCCGTTCTATGGCTACACCTGC. This chain uses TRBV6-5 with TRBJ1-2; D perhaps matches TRBD1 (6 bases). V dropped 6 bases and J dropped 4 bases, with 18 bases sitting between them. This CDR3 comprises 15 residues. Germline V CDR1 and CDR2: MNHEY, SVGAGI.

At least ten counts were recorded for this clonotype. The CDR3 nucleotides are TGCGCCAGCAGCTTGGGGAGCTTTGAAGCTTTCTTT. This sequence encodes CASSLGSFEAFF. This sequence joins TRBV5-1 and TRBJ1-1; D ambiguous. The germline V gene encodes CDR1 SGHRS and CDR2 YFSETQ. The CDR3 is made up of 12 amino acids. V shed 0 bases and J shed 7 bases, with 7 bases lying between them.

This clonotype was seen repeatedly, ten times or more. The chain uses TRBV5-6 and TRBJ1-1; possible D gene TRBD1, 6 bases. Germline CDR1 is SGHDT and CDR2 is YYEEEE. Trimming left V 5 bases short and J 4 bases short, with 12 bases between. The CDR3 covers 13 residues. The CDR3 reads CASSFTGPTEAFF. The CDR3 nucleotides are TGTGCCAGCAGTTTCACAGGGCCCACTGAAGCTTTCTTT.

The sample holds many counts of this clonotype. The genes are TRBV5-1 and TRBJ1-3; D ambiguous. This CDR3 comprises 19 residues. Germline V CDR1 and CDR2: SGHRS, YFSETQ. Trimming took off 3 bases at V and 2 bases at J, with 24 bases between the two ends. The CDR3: CASSSLWPTGQQPGNTIYF. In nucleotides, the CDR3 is TGCGCCAGCAGCTCTCTCTGGCCAACGGGTCAGCAACCTGGAAACACCATATATTTT.

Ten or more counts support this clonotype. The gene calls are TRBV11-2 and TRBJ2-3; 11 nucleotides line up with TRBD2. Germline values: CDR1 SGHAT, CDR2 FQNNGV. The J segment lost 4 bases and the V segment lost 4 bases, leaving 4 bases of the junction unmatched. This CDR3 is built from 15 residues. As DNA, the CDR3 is TGTGCCAGCAGCTCCGCTAGCGGGAGGTCAGATACGCAGTATTTT. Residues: CASSSASGRSDTQYF.

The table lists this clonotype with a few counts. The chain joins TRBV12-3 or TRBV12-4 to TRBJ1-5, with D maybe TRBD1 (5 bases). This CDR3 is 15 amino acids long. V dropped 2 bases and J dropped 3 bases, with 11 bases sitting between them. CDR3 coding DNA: TGTGCCAGCAGTTTAAATGCGGGGCCCAATCAGCCCCAGCATTTT. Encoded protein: CASSLNAGPNQPQHF.

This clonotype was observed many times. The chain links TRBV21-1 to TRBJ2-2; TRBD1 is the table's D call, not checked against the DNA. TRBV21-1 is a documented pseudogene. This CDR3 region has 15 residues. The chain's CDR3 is CASAQGKANTGELFF. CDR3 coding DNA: TGTGCCAGCGCGCAGGGGAAGGCGAACACCGGGGAGCTGTTTTTT.

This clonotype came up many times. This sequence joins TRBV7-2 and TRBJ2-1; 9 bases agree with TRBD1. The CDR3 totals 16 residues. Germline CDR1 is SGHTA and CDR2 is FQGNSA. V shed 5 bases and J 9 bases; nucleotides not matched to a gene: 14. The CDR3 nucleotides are TGTGCCAGCAGCCTTCGATGGGACAGGGTCAAGGGTGAGCAGTTCTTC. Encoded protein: CASSLRWDRVKGEQFF.

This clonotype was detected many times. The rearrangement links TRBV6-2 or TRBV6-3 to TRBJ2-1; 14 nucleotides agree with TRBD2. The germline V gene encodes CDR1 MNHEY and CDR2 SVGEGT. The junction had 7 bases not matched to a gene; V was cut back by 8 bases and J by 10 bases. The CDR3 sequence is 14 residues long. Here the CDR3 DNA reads TGTGCCAGCCGACTAGCGGGGGGGCCAGGGGAGCAGTTCTTC. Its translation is CASRLAGGPGEQFF.

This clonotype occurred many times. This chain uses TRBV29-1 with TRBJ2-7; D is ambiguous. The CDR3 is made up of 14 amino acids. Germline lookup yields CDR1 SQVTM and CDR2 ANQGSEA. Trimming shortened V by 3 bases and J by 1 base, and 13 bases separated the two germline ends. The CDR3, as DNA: TGCAGCGTTGACTCGGCAGATACTTCCTACGAGCAGTACTTC. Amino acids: CSVDSADTSYEQYF.

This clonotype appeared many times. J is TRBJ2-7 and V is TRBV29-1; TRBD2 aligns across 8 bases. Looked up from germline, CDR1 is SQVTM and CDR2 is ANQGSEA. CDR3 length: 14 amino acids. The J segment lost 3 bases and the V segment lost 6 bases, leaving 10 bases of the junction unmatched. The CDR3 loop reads CSVELPGLGYEQYF. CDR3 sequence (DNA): TGCAGCGTAGAACTACCGGGACTAGGCTACGAGCAGTACTTC.

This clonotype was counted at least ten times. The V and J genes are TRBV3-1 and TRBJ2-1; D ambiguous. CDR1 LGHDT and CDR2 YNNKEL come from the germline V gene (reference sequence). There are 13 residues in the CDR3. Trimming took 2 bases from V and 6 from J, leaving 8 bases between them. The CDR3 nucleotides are TGTGCCAGCAGCCAATACCCCATCAATGAGCAGTTCTTC. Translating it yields CASSQYPINEQFF.

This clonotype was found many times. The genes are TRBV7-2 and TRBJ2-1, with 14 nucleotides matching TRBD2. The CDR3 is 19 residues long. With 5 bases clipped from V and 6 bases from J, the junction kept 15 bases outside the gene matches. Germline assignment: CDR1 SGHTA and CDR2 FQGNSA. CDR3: CASSGRLAGGRGFINEQFF. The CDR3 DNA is TGTGCCAGCAGCGGACGACTAGCGGGGGGGAGGGGGTTCATCAATGAGCAGTTCTTC.